The entry below gives a single T cell receptor beta chain sequence along with its context. Some clones are missing from TCRdb's copy, which holds only in-frame ones; the method was immunoSEQ multiplex PCR. This sample has some 80,000 clones, with 88% found just once. V trimming: 1 base; J trimming: 4 bases; junction bases outside the gene matches: 5. Germline V CDR1 and CDR2: SGHTS, YDEGEE. This CDR3 comprises 15 residues. The sample is drawn from a study of blood T cell repertoires in COVID-19. Across the whole study: PBMCs, B-cell-depleted T cells, or T cells provided the cDNA or gDNA that made up the material.

The sequenced material came from peripheral blood. The source is a human donor in a cohort sampled during active COVID-19. The chain employs TRBV5-8 and TRBJ2-5; 9 nucleotides match TRBD2. The CDR3 here is CASSLLAGFRETQYF. The CDR3 bases are TGTGCCAGCAGCTTGCTAGCGGGGTTTCGAGAGACCCAGTACTTC.